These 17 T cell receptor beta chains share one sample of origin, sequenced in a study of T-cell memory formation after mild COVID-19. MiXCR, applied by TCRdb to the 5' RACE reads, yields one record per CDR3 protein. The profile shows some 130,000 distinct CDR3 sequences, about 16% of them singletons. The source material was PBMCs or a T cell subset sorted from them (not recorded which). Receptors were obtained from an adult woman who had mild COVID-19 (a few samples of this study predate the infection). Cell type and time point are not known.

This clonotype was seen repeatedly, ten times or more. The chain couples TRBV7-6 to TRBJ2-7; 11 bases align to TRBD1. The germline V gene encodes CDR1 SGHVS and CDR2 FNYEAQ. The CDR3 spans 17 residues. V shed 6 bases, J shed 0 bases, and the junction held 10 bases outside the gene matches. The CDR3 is CASSSFSGTGGSYEQYF. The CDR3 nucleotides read TGTGCCAGCAGTTCATTCTCCGGGACAGGGGGCTCCTACGAGCAGTACTTC.

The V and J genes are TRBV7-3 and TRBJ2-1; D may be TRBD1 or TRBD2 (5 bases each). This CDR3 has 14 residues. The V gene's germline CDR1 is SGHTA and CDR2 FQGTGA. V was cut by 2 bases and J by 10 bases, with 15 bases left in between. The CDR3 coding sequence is TGTGCCAGCAGCTTAGGGACCCCTCAGGGAGAGCAGTTCTTC. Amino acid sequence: CASSLGTPQGEQFF.

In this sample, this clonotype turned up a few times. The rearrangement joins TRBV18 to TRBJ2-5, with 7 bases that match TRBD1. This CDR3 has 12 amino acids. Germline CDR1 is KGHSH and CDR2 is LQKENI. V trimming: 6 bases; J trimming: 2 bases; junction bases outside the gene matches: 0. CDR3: CASSTGQETQYF. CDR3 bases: TGTGCCAGCTCGACAGGGCAAGAGACCCAGTACTTC.

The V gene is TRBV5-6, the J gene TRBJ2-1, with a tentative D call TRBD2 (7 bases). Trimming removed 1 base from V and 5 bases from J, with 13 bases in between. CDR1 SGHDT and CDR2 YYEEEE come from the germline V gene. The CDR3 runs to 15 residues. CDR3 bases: TGTGCCAGCAGCTTGTACGGGGGGCCAAACAATGAGCAGTTCTTC. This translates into CASSLYGGPNNEQFF.

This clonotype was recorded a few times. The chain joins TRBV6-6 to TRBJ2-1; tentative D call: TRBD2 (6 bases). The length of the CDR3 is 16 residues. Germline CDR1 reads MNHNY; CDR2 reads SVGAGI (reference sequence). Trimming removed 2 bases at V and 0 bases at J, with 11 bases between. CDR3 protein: CASSYNVGSSYNEQFF. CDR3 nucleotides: TGTGCCAGCAGTTACAACGTCGGGAGCTCCTACAATGAGCAGTTCTTC.

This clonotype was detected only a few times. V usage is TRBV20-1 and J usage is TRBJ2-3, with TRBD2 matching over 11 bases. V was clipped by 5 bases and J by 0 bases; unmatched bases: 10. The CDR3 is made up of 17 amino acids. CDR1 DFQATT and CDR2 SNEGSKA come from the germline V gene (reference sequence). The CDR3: CSAPLWTSGPSTDTQYF. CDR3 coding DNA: TGCAGTGCTCCCCTGTGGACTAGCGGGCCTAGCACAGATACGCAGTATTTT.

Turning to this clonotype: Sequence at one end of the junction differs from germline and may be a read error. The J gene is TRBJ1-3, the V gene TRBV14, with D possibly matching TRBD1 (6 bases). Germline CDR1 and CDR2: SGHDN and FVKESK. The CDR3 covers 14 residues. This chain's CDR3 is CATSLDGGTNTIYF. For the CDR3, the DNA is TGTGCCACCAGCCTGGATGGGGGCACGAACACCATATATTTT.

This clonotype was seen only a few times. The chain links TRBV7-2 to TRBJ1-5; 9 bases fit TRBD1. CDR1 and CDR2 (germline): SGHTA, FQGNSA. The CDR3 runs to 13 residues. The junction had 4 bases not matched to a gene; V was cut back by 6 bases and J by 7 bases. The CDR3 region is CASSRTGAQPQHF. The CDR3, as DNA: TGTGCCAGCAGTAGGACAGGGGCGCAGCCCCAGCATTTT.

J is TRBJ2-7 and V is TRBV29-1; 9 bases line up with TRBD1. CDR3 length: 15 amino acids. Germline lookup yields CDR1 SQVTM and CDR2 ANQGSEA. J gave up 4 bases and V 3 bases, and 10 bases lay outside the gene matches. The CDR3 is CSVELRSGTGYEQYF. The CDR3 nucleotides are TGCAGCGTTGAGCTCCGATCCGGGACAGGGTACGAGCAGTACTTC.

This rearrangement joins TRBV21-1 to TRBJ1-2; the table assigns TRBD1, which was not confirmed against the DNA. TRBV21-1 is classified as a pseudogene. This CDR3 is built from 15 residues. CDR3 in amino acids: CASSIPGGPPYGYTF. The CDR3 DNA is TGTGCCAGCAGCATTCCAGGGGGACCTCCCTATGGCTACACCTTC.

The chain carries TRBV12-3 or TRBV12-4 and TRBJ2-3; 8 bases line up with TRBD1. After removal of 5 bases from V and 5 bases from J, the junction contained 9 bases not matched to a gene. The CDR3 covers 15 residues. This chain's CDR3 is CASSPAGGGGDTQYF. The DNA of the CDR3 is TGTGCCAGCAGTCCAGCAGGGGGCGGTGGAGATACGCAGTATTTT.

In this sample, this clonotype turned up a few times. Written as DNA, the CDR3 is TGTGCCAGCAGCGACCCGAAGGGGGCAGACGAGCAGTTCTTC. Translating gives CASSDPKGADEQFF. This chain links TRBV7-8 with TRBJ2-1; 7 bases are shared with TRBD1. V was clipped by 5 bases and J by 10 bases; unmatched bases: 11. Germline V lookup: CDR1 SGHVS, CDR2 FQNEAQ. CDR3 length: 14 amino acids.

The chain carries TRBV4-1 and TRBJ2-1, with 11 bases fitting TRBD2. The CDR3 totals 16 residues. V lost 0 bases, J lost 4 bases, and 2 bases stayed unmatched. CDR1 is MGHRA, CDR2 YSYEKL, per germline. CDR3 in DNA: TGCGCCAGCAGCCAAGATGGGACTAGCGGTTACAATGAGCAGTTCTTC. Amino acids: CASSQDGTSGYNEQFF.

The CDR3 bases are TGTGCCAGCAGCATCCCGGGACATATGAACACTGAAGCTTTCTTT. It specifies CASSIPGHMNTEAFF. The V call is TRBV5-8, the J call TRBJ1-1; perhaps TRBD1 as D (6 bases). The CDR3 consists of 15 residues. V was shortened by 4 bases and J by 0 bases, with 13 bases between the two germline ends. Germline lookup yields CDR1 SGHTS and CDR2 YDEGEE.

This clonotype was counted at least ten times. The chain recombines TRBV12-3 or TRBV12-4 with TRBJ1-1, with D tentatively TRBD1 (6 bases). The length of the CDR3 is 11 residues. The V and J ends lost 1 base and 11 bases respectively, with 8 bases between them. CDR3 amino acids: CASSLGTGAFF. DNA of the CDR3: TGTGCCAGCAGTTTAGGTACAGGGGCTTTCTTT.

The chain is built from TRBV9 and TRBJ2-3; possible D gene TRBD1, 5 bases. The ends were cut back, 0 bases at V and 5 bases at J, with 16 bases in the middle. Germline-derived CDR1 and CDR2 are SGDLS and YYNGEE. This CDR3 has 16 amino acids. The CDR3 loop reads CASSVATAGHRDTQYF. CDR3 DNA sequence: TGTGCCAGCAGCGTAGCTACGGCAGGGCATAGAGATACGCAGTATTTT.

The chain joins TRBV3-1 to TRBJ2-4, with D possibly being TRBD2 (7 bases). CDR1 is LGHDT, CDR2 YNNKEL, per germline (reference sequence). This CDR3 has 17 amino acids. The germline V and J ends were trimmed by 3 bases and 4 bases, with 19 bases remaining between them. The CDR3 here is CASSHPGTGGGKNIQYF. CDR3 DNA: TGTGCCAGCAGCCACCCTGGGACGGGGGGCGGAAAAAACATTCAGTACTTC.